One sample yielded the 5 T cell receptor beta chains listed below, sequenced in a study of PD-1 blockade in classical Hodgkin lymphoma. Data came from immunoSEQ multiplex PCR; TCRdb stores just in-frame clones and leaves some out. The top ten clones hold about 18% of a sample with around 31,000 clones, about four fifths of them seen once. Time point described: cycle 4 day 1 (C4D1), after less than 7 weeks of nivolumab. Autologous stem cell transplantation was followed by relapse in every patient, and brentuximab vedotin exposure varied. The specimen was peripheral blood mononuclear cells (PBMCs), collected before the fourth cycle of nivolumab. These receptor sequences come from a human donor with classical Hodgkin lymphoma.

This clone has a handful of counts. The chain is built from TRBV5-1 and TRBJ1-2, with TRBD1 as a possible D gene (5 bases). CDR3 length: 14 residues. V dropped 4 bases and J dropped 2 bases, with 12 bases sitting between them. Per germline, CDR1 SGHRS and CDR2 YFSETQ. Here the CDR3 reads CASSPGTGNYGYTF. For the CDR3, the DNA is TGCGCCAGCAGCCCCGGGACGGGCAACTATGGCTACACCTTC.

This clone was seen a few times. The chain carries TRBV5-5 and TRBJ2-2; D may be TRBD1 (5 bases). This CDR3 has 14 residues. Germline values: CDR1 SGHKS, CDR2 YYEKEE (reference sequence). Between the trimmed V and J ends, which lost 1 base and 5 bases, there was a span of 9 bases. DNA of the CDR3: TGTGCCAGCAGCTTGCTGGGGCGAACCGGGGAGCTGTTTTTT. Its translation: CASSLLGRTGELFF.

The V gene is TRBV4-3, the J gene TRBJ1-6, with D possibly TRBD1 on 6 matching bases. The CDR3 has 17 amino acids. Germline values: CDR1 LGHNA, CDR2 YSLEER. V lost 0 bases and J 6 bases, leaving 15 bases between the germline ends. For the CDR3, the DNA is TGCGCCAGCAGCCAAGACCCAGGGGACCTCTTTAATTCACCCCTCCACTTT. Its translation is CASSQDPGDLFNSPLHF.

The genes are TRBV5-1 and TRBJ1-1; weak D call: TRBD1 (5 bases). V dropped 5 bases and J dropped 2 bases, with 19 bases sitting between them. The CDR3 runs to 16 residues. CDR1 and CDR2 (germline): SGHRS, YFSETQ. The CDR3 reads CASRSRQNRLNTEAFF. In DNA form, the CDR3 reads TGCGCCAGCAGATCTCGACAGAACCGTCTAAACACTGAAGCTTTCTTT.

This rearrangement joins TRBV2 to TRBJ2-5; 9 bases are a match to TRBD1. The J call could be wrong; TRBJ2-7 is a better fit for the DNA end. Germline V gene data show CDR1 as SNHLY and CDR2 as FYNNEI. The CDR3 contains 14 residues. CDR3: CASRAGTGFYEQYF. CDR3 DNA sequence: TGTGCCAGCAGGGCCGGGACAGGGTTCTACGAGCAGTACTTC.